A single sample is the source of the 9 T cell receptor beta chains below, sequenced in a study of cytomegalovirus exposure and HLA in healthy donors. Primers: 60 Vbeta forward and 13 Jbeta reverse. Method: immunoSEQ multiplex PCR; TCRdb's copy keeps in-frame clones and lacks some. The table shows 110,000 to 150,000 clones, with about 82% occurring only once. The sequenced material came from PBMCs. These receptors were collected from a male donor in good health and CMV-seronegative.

CDR3 DNA: TGTGCCAGCAGTGACAGGGCATATGGCTACACCTTC. This sequence encodes CASSDRAYGYTF. The chain uses TRBV28 and TRBJ1-2; 7 bases line up with TRBD1. V lost 5 bases, J lost 5 bases, and 2 bases stayed unmatched. From germline, CDR1 is MDHEN and CDR2 SYDVKM. The CDR3 contains 12 residues.

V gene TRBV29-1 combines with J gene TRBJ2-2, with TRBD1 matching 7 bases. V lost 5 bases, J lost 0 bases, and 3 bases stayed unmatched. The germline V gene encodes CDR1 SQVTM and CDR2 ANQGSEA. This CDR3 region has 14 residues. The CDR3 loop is CSVWDSSNTGELFF. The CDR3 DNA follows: TGCAGCGTTTGGGACAGCTCGAACACCGGGGAGCTGTTTTTT.

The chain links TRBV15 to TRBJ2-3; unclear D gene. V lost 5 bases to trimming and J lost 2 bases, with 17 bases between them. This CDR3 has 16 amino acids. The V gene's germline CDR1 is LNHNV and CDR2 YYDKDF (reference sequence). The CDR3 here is CATSGGDSYTTDTQYF. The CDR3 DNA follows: TGTGCCACCAGCGGTGGAGACTCGTACACCACAGATACGCAGTATTTT.

CDR3 amino acids: CASSNTGGSYNSPLHF. DNA for the CDR3: TGTGCCAGTAGCAATACAGGGGGCTCCTATAATTCACCCCTCCACTTT. The chain recombines TRBV19 with TRBJ1-6; 8 nucleotides line up with TRBD1. This CDR3 is 16 amino acids long. Germline CDR1 and CDR2: LNHDA and SQIVND (reference sequence). Germline trimming cut 6 bases from V and 0 bases from J; bases unmatched to any gene: 4. Looking up the rest from reference TRBV19 and TRBJ1-6 gives the full variable domain: DGGITQSPKYLFRKEGQNVTLSCEQNLNHDAMYWYRQDPGQGLRLIYYSQIVNDFQKGDIAEGYSVSREKKESFPLTVTSAQKNPTAFYLCASSNTGGSYNSPLHFGNGTRLTVT.

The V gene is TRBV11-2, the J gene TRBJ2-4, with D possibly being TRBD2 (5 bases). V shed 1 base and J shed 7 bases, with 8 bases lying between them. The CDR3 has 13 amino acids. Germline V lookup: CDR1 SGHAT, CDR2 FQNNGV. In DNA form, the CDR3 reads TGTGCCAGCAGCTTAGGTTCGGGGAACATTCAGTACTTC. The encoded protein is CASSLGSGNIQYF. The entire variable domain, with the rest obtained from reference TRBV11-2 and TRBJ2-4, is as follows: EAGVAQSPRYKIIEKRQSVAFWCNPISGHATLYWYQQILGQGPKLLIQFQNNGVVDDSQLPKDRFSAERLKGVDSTLKIQPAKLEDSAVYLCASSLGSGNIQYFGAGTRLSVL.

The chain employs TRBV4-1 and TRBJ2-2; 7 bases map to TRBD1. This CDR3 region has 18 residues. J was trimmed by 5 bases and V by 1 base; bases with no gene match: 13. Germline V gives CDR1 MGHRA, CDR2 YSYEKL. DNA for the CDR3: TGCGCCAGCAGCCAAGTCCCGGGACAGCTGTTTGGGACCGGGGAGCTGTTTTTT. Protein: CASSQVPGQLFGTGELFF.

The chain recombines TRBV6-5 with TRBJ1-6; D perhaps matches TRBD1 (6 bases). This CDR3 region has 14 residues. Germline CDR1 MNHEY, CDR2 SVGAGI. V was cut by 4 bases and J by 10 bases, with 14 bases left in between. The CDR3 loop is CASSLQGSGSPLHF. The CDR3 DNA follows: TGTGCCAGCAGTTTACAGGGTTCGGGGTCACCCCTCCACTTT.

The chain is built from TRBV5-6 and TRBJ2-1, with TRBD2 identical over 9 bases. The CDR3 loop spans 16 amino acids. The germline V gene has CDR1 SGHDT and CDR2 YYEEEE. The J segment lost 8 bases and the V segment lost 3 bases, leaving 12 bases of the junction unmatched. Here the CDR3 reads CASSSVTAGGLDEQFF. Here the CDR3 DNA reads TGTGCCAGCAGCTCAGTTACGGCGGGGGGGCTCGATGAGCAGTTCTTC.

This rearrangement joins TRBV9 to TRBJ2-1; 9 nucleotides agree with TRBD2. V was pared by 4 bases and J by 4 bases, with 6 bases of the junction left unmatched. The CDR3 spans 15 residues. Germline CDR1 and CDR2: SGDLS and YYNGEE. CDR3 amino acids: CASSIFAGGYNEQFF. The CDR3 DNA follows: TGTGCCAGCAGCATCTTTGCGGGGGGGTACAATGAGCAGTTCTTC.